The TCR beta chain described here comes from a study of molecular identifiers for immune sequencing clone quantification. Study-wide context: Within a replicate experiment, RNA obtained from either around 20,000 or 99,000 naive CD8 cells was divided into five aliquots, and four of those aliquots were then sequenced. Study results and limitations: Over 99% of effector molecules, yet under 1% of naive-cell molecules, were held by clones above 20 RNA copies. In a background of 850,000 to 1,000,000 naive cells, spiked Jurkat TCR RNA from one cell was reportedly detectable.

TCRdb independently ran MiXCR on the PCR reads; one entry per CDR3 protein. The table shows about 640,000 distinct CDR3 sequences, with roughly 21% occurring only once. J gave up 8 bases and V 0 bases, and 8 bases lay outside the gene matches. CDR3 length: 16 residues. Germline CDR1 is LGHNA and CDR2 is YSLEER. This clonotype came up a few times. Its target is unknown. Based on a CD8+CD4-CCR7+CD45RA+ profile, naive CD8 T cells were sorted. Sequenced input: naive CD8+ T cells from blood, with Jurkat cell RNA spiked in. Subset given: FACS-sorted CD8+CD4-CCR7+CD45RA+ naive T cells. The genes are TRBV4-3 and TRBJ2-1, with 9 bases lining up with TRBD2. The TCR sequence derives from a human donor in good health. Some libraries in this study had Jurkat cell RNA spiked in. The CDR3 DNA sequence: TGCGCCAGCAGCCAAGATCGAGGACTAGCGTACCATGAGCAGTTCTTC. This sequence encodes CASSQDRGLAYHEQFF.